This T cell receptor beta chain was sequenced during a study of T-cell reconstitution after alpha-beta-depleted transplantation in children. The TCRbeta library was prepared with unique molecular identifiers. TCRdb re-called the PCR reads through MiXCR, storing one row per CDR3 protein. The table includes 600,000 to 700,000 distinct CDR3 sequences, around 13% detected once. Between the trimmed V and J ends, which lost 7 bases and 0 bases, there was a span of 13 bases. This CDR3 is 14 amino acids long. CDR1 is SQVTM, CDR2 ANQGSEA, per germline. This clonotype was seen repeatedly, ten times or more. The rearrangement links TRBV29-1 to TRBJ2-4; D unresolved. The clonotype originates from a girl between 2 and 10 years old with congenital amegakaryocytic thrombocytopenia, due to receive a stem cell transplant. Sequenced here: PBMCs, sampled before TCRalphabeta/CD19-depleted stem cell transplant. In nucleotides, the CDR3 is TGCAGCGCCCAGAGTAATCTAGCCAAAAACATTCAGTACTTC. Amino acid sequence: CSAQSNLAKNIQYF. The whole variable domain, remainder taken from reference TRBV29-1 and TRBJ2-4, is SAVISQKPSRDICQRGTSLTIQCQVDSQVTMMFWYRQQPGQSLTLIATANQGSEATYESGFVIDKFPISRPNLTFSTLTVSNMSPEDSSIYLCSAQSNLAKNIQYFGAGTRLSVL.